The sequence of this T cell receptor beta chain was determined in a study of cytomegalovirus exposure and HLA in healthy donors. Primers for the PCR totalled 60 Vbeta and 13 Jbeta. The repertoire was sequenced with immunoSEQ multiplex PCR; TCRdb's copy has only in-frame clones and lacks some. The table lists some 140,000 clones, roughly 77% of them singletons, with approximately 2.8% in the top ten. CDR1 SQVTM and CDR2 ANQGSEA come from the germline V gene. The length of the CDR3 is 14 residues. V was clipped by 5 bases and J by 5 bases, with 18 bases between them. This chain links TRBV29-1 with TRBJ2-5; maybe TRBD2 (5 bases). The sample consisted of PBMCs. This clonotype was obtained from a female donor in good health and CMV-seronegative. The CDR3 region has the DNA TGCAGCGTTCTACTGGGTGGGCCGGGGGAGACCCAGTACTTC. This sequence encodes CSVLLGGPGETQYF.